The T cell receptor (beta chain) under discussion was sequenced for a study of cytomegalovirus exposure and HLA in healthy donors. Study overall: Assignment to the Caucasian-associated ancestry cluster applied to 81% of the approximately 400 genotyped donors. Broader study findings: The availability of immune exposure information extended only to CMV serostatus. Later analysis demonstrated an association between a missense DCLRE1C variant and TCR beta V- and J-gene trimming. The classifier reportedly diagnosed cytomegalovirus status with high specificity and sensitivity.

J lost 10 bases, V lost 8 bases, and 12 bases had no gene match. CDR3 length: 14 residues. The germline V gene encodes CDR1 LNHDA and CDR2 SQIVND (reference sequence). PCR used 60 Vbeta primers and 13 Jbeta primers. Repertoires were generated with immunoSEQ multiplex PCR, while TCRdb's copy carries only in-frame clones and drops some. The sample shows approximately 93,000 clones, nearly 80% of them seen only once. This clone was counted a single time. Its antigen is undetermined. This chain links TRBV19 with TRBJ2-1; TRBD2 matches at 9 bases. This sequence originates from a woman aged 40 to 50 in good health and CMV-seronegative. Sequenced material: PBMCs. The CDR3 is CASEPGLARGEQFF. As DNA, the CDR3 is TGTGCCAGTGAACCGGGACTAGCTCGAGGAGAGCAGTTCTTC.